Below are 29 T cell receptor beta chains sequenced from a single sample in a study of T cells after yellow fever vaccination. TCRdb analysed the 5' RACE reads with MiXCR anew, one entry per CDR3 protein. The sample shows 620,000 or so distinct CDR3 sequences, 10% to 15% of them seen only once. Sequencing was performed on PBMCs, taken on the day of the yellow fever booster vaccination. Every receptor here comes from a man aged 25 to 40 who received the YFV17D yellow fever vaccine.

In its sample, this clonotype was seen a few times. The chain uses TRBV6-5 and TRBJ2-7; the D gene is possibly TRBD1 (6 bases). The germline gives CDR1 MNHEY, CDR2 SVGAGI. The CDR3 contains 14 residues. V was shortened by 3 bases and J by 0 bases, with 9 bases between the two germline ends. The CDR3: CASSYRGYSYEQYF. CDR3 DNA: TGTGCCAGCAGTTATAGGGGGTACTCCTACGAGCAGTACTTC.

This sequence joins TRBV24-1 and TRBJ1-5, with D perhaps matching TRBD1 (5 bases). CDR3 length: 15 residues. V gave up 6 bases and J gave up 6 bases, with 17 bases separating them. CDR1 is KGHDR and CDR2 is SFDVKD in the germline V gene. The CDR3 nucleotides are TGTGCCACCAGTCTAGGGGACTGGGTATTTCAGCCCCAGCATTTT. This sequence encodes CATSLGDWVFQPQHF.

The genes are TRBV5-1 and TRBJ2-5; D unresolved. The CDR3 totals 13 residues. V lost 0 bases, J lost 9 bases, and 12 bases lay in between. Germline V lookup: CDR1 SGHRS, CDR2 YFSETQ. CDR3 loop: CASSLEIDAAQYF. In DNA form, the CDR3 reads TGCGCCAGCAGCTTGGAGATCGATGCGGCCCAGTACTTC. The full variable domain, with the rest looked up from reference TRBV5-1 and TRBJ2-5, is KAGVTQTPRYLIKTRGQQVTLSCSPISGHRSVSWYQQTPGQGLQFLFEYFSETQRNKGNFPGRFSGRQFSNSRSEMNVSTLELGDSALYLCASSLEIDAAQYFGPGTRLLVL.

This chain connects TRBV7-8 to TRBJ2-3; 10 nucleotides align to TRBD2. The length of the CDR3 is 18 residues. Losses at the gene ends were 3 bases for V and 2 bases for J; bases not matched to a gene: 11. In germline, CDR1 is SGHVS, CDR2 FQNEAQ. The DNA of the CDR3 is TGTGCCAGCAGCTTCGCTAGCGGGAGCCGTGGGATCACAGATACGCAGTATTTT. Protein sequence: CASSFASGSRGITDTQYF.

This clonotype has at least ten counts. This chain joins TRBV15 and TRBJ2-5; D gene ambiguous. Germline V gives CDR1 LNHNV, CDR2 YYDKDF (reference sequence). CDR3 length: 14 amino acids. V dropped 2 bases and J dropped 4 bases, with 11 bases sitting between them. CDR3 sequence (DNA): TGTGCCACCAGCAGAAGCCCCGCTTCAGAGACCCAGTACTTC. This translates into CATSRSPASETQYF.

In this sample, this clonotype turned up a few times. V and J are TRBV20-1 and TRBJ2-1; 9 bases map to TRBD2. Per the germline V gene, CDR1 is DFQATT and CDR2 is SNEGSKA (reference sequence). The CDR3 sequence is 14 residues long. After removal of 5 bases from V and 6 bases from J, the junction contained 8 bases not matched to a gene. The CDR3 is CSAPSGRRGNEQFF. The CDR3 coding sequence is TGCAGTGCTCCGAGCGGGAGGCGGGGCAATGAGCAGTTCTTC.

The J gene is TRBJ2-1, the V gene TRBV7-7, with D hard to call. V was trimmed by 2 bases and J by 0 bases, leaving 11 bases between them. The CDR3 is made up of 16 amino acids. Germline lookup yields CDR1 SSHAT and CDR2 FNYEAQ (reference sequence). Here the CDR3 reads CASSLSTDSSYNEQFF. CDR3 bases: TGTGCCAGCAGCTTATCGACTGATAGCTCCTACAATGAGCAGTTCTTC.

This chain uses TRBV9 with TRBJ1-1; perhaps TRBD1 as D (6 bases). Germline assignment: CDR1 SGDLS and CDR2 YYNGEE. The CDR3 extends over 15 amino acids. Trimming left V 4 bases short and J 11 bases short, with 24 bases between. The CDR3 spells CASSPLGLGGGEAFF. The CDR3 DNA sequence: TGTGCCAGCAGCCCCCTCGGGCTGGGGGGCGGGGAGGCTTTCTTT.

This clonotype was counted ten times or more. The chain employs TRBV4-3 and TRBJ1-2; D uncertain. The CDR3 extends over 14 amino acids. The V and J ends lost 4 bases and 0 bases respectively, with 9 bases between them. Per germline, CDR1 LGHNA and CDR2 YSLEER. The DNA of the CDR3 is TGCGCCAGCAGCCGTGACGGCACTAACTATGGCTACACCTTC. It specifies CASSRDGTNYGYTF.

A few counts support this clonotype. CDR3 DNA: TGCGCCAGCAGCTCCTTAGCGGGACTTAACAATGAGCAGTTCTTC. Its protein product is CASSSLAGLNNEQFF. The chain carries TRBV5-1 and TRBJ2-1; 8 bases match TRBD2. V lost 3 bases, J lost 5 bases, and 7 bases stayed unmatched. The CDR3 spans 15 residues. Germline CDR1 is SGHRS and CDR2 is YFSETQ. Together with reference TRBV5-1 and TRBJ2-1, the CDR3 gives the full variable domain: KAGVTQTPRYLIKTRGQQVTLSCSPISGHRSVSWYQQTPGQGLQFLFEYFSETQRNKGNFPGRFSGRQFSNSRSEMNVSTLELGDSALYLCASSSLAGLNNEQFFGPGTRLTVL.

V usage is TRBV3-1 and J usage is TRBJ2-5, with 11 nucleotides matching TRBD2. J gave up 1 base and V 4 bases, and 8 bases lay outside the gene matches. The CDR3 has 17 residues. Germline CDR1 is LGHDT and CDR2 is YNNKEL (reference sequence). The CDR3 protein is CASSPYSGRASQETQYF. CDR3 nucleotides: TGTGCCAGCAGCCCGTATAGCGGGAGGGCCTCCCAAGAGACCCAGTACTTC.

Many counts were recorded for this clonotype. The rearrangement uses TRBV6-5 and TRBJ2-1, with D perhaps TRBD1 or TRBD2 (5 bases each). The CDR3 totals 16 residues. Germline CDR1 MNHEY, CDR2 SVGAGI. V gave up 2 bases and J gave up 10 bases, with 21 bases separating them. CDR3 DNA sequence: TGTGCCAGCAGTTACAGGCTACCTAGCTGGGGGTCAGAGCAGTTCTTC. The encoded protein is CASSYRLPSWGSEQFF.

In DNA, the CDR3 is TGTGCCAGCAGCGTACGGGTGATGAATTCACCCCTCCACTTT. Translation: CASSVRVMNSPLHF. V gene TRBV9 combines with J gene TRBJ1-6; D not resolved. Germline values: CDR1 SGDLS, CDR2 YYNGEE. Deletions cut 1 base from V and 7 bases from J, with 9 bases between. The CDR3 is 14 residues long. Supplemented by reference TRBV9 and TRBJ1-6, the full variable domain reads DSGVTQTPKHLITATGQRVTLRCSPRSGDLSVYWYQQSLDQGLQFLIQYYNGEERAKGNILERFSAQQFPDLHSELNLSSLELGDSALYFCASSVRVMNSPLHFGNGTRLTVT.

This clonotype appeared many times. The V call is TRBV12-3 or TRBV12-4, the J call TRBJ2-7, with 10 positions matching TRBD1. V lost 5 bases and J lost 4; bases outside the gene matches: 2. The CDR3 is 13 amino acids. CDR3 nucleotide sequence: TGTGCCAGCAGTCGGGGACAGGGGTACGAGCAGTACTTC. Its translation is CASSRGQGYEQYF.

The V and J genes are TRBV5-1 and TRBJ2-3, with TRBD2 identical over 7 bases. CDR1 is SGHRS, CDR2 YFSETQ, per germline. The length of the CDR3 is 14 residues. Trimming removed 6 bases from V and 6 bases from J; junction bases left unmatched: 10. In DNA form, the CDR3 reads TGCGCCAGCACCTCGACCCAGGGAGGGGATACGCAGTATTTT. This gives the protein CASTSTQGGDTQYF. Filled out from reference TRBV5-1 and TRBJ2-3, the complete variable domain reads KAGVTQTPRYLIKTRGQQVTLSCSPISGHRSVSWYQQTPGQGLQFLFEYFSETQRNKGNFPGRFSGRQFSNSRSEMNVSTLELGDSALYLCASTSTQGGDTQYFGPGTRLTVL.

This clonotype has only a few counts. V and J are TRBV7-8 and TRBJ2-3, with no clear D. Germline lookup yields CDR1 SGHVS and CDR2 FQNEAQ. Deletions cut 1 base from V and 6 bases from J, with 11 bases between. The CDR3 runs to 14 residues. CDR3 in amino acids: CASSLEDLWDTQYF. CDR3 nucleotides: TGTGCCAGCAGCTTAGAGGACCTCTGGGATACGCAGTATTTT.

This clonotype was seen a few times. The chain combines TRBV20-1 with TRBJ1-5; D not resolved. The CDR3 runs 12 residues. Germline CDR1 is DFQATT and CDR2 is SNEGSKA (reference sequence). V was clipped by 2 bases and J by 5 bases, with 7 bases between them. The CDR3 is CSARPPYQPQHF. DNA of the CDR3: TGCAGTGCTAGACCGCCCTATCAGCCCCAGCATTTT.

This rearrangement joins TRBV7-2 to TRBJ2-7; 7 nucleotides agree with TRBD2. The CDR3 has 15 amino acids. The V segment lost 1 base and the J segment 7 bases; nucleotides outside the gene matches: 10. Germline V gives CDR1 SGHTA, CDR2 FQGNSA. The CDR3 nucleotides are TGTGCCAGCAGCTTAGTTCCAGCGGGACGGCGGGAGCAGTACTTC. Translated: CASSLVPAGRREQYF. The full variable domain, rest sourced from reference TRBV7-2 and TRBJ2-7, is GAGVSQSPSNKVTEKGKDVELRCDPISGHTALYWYRQSLGQGLEFLIYFQGNSAPDKSGLPSDRFSAERTGGSVSTLTIQRTQQEDSAVYLCASSLVPAGRREQYFGPGTRLTVT.

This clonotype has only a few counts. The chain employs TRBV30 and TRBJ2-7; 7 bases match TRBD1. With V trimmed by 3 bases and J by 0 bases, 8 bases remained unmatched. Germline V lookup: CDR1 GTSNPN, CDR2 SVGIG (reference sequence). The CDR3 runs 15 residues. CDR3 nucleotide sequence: TGTGCCTGGAGGGTCACAGGGGTAAGCTCCTACGAGCAGTACTTC. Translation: CAWRVTGVSSYEQYF.

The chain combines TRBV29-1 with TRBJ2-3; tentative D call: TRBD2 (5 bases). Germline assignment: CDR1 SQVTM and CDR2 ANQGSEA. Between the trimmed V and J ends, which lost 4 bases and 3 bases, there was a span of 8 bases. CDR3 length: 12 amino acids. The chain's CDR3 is CSVARRTDTQYF. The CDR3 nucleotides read TGCAGCGTTGCCCGGAGGACAGATACGCAGTATTTT.

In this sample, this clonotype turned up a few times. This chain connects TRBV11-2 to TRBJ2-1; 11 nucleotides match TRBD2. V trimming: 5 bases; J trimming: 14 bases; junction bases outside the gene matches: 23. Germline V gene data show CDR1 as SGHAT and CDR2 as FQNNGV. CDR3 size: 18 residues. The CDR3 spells CASSGNSSGRRPSVSEFF. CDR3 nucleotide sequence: TGTGCCAGCAGCGGAAATTCTAGCGGGAGGCGGCCCTCGGTTAGTGAGTTCTTC.

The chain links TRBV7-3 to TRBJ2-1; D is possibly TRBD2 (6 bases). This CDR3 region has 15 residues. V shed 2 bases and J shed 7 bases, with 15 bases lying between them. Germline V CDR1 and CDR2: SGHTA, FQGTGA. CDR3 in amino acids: CASSLFGGTTNEQFF. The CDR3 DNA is TGTGCCAGCAGCTTATTCGGCGGGACGACGAATGAGCAGTTCTTC. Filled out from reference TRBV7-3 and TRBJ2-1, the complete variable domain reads GAGVSQTPSNKVTEKGKYVELRCDPISGHTALYWYRQSLGQGPEFLIYFQGTGAADDSGLPNDRFFAVRPEGSVSTLKIQRTERGDSAVYLCASSLFGGTTNEQFFGPGTRLTVL.

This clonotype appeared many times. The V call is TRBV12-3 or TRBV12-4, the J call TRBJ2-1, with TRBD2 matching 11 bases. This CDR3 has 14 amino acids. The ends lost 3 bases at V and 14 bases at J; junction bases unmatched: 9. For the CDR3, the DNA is TGTGCCAGCAGTTTGGGGATAGCGGGAGGGGAGGAGTTCTTC. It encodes CASSLGIAGGEEFF.

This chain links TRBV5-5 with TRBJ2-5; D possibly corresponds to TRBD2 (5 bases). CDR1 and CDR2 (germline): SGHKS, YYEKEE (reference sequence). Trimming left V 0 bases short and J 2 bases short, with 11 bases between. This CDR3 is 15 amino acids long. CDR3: CASSLVPAVQETQYF. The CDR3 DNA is TGTGCCAGCAGCTTGGTGCCAGCGGTACAAGAGACCCAGTACTTC.

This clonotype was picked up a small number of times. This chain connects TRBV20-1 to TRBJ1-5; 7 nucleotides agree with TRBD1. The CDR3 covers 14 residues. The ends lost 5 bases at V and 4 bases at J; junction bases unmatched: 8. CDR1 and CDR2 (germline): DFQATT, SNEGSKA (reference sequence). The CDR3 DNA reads TGCAGTGCTTACGGACAGGTCGGGAATCAGCCCCAGCATTTT. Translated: CSAYGQVGNQPQHF.

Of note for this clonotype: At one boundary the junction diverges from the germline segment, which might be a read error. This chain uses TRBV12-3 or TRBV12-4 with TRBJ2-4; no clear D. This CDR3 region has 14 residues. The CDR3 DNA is TGTGCCAGCCAGAACCATAGGTCCAAAAACATTCTGTACTTC. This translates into CASQNHRSKNILYF.

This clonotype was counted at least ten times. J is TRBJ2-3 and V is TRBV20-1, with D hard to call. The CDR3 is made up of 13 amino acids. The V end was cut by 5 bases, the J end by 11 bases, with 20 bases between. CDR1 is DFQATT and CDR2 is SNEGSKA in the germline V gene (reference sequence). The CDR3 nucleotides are TGCAGTGCTCCTCTCCCCCCGGTTCAGGAGCAGTATTTT. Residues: CSAPLPPVQEQYF.

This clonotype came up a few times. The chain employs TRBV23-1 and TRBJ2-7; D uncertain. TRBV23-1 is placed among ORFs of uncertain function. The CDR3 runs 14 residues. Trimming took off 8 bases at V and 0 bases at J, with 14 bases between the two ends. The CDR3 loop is CASFQTALSYEQYF. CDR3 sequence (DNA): TGCGCCAGCTTCCAGACCGCTCTCTCCTACGAGCAGTACTTC.

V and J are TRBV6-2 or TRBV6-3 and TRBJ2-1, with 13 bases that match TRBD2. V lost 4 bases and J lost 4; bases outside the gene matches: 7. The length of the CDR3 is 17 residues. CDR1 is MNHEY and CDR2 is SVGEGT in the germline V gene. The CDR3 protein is CASSSLAGGPRYNEQFF. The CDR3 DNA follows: TGTGCCAGCAGTTCACTAGCGGGAGGGCCGAGGTACAATGAGCAGTTCTTC.